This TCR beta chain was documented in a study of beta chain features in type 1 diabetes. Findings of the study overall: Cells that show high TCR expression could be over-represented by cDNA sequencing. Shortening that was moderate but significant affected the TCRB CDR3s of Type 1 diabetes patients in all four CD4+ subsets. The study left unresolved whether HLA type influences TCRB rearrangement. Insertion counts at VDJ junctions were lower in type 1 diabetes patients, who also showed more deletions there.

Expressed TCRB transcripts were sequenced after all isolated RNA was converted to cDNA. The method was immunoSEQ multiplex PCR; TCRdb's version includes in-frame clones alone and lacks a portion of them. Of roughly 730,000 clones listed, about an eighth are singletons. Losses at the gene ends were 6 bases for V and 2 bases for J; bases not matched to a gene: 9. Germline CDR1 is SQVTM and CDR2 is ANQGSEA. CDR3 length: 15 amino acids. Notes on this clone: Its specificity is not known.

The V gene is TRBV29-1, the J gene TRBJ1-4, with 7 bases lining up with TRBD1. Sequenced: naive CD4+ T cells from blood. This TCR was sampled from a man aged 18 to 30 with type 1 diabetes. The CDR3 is CSVTGTASTNEKLFF. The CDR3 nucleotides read TGCAGCGTGACCGGGACAGCCTCGACTAATGAAAAACTGTTTTTT.